This T cell receptor (beta chain) was recovered during a study of PD-1 blockade in classical Hodgkin lymphoma. Relapse after autologous stem cell transplantation occurred in every patient, and brentuximab vedotin exposure varied. The data were produced by immunoSEQ multiplex PCR, yet TCRdb's version contains in-frame clones alone and is incomplete. This table has over 90,000 clones, 89% appearing once. V gave up 1 base and J gave up 4 bases; unmatched junction bases: 9. Germline assignment: CDR1 GTSNPN and CDR2 SVGIG (reference sequence). This CDR3 has 17 amino acids. As regards this clone: Its antigen remains unknown.

Findings of the study overall: TCR diversity rose significantly by C4D1 in CD4+ but not CD8+ cells.

The sequences come from peripheral blood mononuclear cells (PBMCs), collected before the second cycle of nivolumab. The V and J genes are TRBV30 and TRBJ2-3; TRBD2 aligns across 12 bases. The source is a human donor with classical Hodgkin lymphoma. In DNA form, the CDR3 reads TGTGCCTGGAGTGCTCCTCTAGCGGGAGGGCCCCCAGATACGCAGTATTTT. Encoded protein: CAWSAPLAGGPPDTQYF. The whole variable domain, remainder taken from reference TRBV30 and TRBJ2-3, is SQTIHQWPATLVQPVGSPLSLECTVEGTSNPNLYWYRQAAGRGLQLLFYSVGIGQISSEVPQNLSASRPQDRQFILSSKKLLLSDSGFYLCAWSAPLAGGPPDTQYFGPGTRLTVL.